This T cell receptor beta chain is from a study of graft-versus-host responses after intestinal transplantation. At the level of the study: In this cohort, recipients had multivisceral, liver-intestinal, or isolated intestinal transplants. Whole-study findings and limits: Analysis identified GvH clones in recipient marrow, with some appearing first in ileum or blood.

Of note for this clone: What it recognizes is unknown.

The CDR3 is 14 amino acids. The germline V gene encodes CDR1 MDHEN and CDR2 SYDVKM. V was pared by 3 bases and J by 3 bases, with 11 bases between. TCRdb's table, derived via immunoSEQ multiplex PCR, lists solely in-frame clones and lacks some. The sample consists of tens of thousands of clones, roughly nine tenths of them appearing once. Sequencing used unstimulated CD8+ T cells sorted from spleen or lymph node cells, obtained before intestinal transplant. The genes are TRBV28 and TRBJ1-1; a weak D match, TRBD1 (5 bases). The receptor was derived from a human donor who received an intestinal transplant. The DNA for the CDR3 is TGTGCCAGCAGTTTCGGAGGGGAGCACACTGAAGCTTTCTTT. Residues: CASSFGGEHTEAFF.